A selection of T cell receptor beta chains follows, all from one sample in a study of early T cells in non-severe SARS-CoV-2 infection. In TCRdb, the 5' RACE reads were re-called with MiXCR into one record per CDR3 protein. This sample has roughly 26,000 distinct CDR3 sequences, with roughly 4% found just once. The specimen was whole blood. The receptor set was obtained from an adult who was a healthcare worker with PCR-confirmed SARS-CoV-2 infection or an uninfected control (not recorded which). The CDR3 runs from the conserved cysteine through the conserved F or W. A D gene is named only where the DNA matches it firmly. Clone size, where shown, is once, few, many, or a class for clones that have expanded.

CASLQRAGFGYTF,TGTGCCAGCCTTCAGAGGGCTGGGTTTGGCTACACCTTC,many,TRBJ1-2,TRBV28,-
CASSFGTEQYF,TGTGCCAGCAGCTTCGGAACAGAGCAGTACTTC,many,TRBJ2-7,TRBV7-9,-
CASSGGPRYGYTF,TGTGCCAGCAGTGGGGGACCGCGCTATGGCTACACCTTC,many,TRBJ1-2,TRBV2,-
CASSPRQGKETQYF,TGTGCCAGCTCTCCCCGACAGGGAAAGGAGACCCAGTACTTC,few,TRBJ2-5,TRBV18,TRBD1
CATVGRGPKEDEQFF,TGTGCCACCGTAGGGCGGGGACCCAAGGAGGATGAGCAGTTCTTC,many,TRBJ2-1,TRBV24-1,-
CASSLSPTNYGYTF,TGTGCCAGCAGCTTGAGCCCCACTAACTATGGCTACACCTTC,few,TRBJ1-2,TRBV5-5,-
CASSPARTYSYEQYF,TGTGCCAGCAGCCCCGCTCGAACCTACTCCTACGAGCAGTACTTC,many,TRBJ2-7,TRBV4-2,-
CASSPGTGRNTIYF,TGTGCCAGCAGCCCTGGGACAGGGAGGAACACCATATATTTT,few,TRBJ1-3,TRBV13,TRBD1
CASSLGLAGGGETQYF,TGTGCCAGCAGCTTAGGGCTAGCGGGAGGTGGAGAGACCCAGTACTTC,-,TRBJ2-5,TRBV7-3,TRBD2
CASKGQTLANYGYTF,TGTGCCAGCAAGGGACAGACGTTAGCTAACTATGGCTACACCTTC,many,TRBJ1-2,TRBV6-5,TRBD1
CASSSFGLKDTQYF,TGTGCCAGCAGCTCCTTCGGACTAAAAGATACGCAGTATTTT,few,TRBJ2-3,TRBV7-9,-
CASSSQGQAGTGELFF,TGTGCCAGCAGCTCCCAGGGACAGGCGGGGACCGGGGAGCTGTTTTTT,many,TRBJ2-2,TRBV7-6,TRBD1
CASSPTGTGLTGELFF,TGCGCCAGCAGCCCGACCGGGACAGGGCTCACCGGGGAGCTGTTTTTT,many,TRBJ2-2,TRBV5-1,TRBD1
CASSLSDQASGYTF,TGCGCCAGCAGCTTATCGGACCAGGCCTCTGGCTACACCTTC,many,TRBJ1-2,TRBV5-1,-
CASSLEGLGSYEQYF,TGTGCCAGCAGCTTGGAAGGATTGGGCTCCTACGAGCAGTACTTC,many,TRBJ2-7,TRBV5-4,-
CASSVGQDTEAFF,TGTGCCAGCAGCGTAGGGCAAGACACTGAAGCTTTCTTT,many,TRBJ1-1,TRBV9,-
CASSLPSGATVTGELFF,TGCGCCAGCAGCCTTCCCTCAGGGGCGACGGTCACCGGGGAGCTGTTTTTT,many,TRBJ2-2,TRBV4-1,-
CASSASGRAEETQYF,TGTGCCAGCAGCGCTAGCGGGAGAGCAGAAGAGACCCAGTACTTC,many,TRBJ2-5,TRBV11-2,TRBD2
CASSVRDLSRETQYF,TGTGCCAGCAGCGTCCGGGACTTATCAAGAGAGACCCAGTACTTC,few,TRBJ2-5,TRBV11-2,-
CSSGQGGMNTEAFF,TGCAGCTCAGGACAAGGTGGCATGAACACTGAAGCTTTCTTT,many,TRBJ1-1,TRBV29-1,-
CASSLEVEAEAFF,TGTGCCAGCAGCTTAGAGGTGGAAGCTGAAGCTTTCTTT,many,TRBJ1-1,TRBV7-9,-
CASSLSSRFQYF,TGTGCCAGCAGCCTGAGTAGTAGGTTCCAGTACTTC,-,TRBJ2-5,TRBV5-4,-
CASSFDRAREQYF,TGTGCCAGCAGCTTCGACAGAGCTAGAGAGCAGTACTTC,many,TRBJ2-7,TRBV5-5,-
CASSLGSGGTNYGYTF,TGTGCCAGCAGCTTGGGTTCCGGCGGTACTAACTATGGCTACACCTTC,many,TRBJ1-2,TRBV7-9,-
CASTRLMNTEAFF,TGTGCCAGCACCCGACTCATGAACACTGAAGCTTTCTTT,-,TRBJ1-1,TRBV12-3/TRBV12-4,-
CASSFKGGATNEKLFF,TGTGCCAGCAGCTTTAAAGGGGGAGCAACTAATGAAAAACTGTTTTTT,many,TRBJ1-4,TRBV7-9,-
CASRFYGYTF,TGTGCCAGCAGGTTCTATGGCTACACCTTC,-,TRBJ1-2,TRBV12-3/TRBV12-4,-
CSARDGARDTDTQYF,TGCAGTGCTAGAGATGGGGCTAGAGACACAGATACGCAGTATTTT,few,TRBJ2-3,TRBV20-1,-
CASSVGGGYGYTF,TGTGCCAGCAGTGTTGGGGGGGGCTATGGCTACACCTTC,few,TRBJ1-2,TRBV6-6,-
CASGQGVHEQYF,TGTGCCTCGGGACAGGGGGTCCACGAGCAGTACTTC,many,TRBJ2-7,TRBV19,TRBD1
CASSPLLGSREGGYTF,TGTGCCAGCTCACCACTTCTGGGGAGCAGGGAAGGAGGCTACACCTTC,many,TRBJ1-2,TRBV18,-
CASSSSTDGGQNTQYF,TGTGCCAGCAGCTCATCCACTGATGGGGGGCAAAATACGCAGTATTTT,-,TRBJ2-3,TRBV7-9,-
CASSTGTAINEKLFF,TGTGCCAGCAGCACTGGGACAGCGATAAATGAAAAACTGTTTTTT,many,TRBJ1-4,TRBV2,TRBD1
CASSLKGSAYGISPLHF,TGTGCCAGCAGCTTAAAGGGGTCGGCCTACGGAATTTCCCCCCTCCACTTT,many,TRBJ1-6,TRBV7-9,-
CASSIDRDTQYF,TGTGCCAGTAGTATAGACCGGGATACGCAGTATTTT,many,TRBJ2-3,TRBV19,-
CASSSRVGSEQYF,TGTGCCAGCAGCTCAAGGGTAGGGTCCGAGCAGTACTTC,few,TRBJ2-7,TRBV9,-
CASSLAGNQPQHF,TGTGCCAGCAGCTTGGCCGGGAATCAGCCCCAGCATTTT,many,TRBJ1-5,TRBV5-6,-
CASSSGQGSYEQYF,TGTGCCAGCAGTTCTGGACAGGGATCCTACGAGCAGTACTTC,many,TRBJ2-7,TRBV12-3/TRBV12-4,TRBD1
CASSNNRGGTEAFF,TGTGCCAGCAGTAACAACAGGGGTGGGACTGAAGCTTTCTTT,many,TRBJ1-1,TRBV12-3/TRBV12-4,TRBD1
CASSEMEVANTGELFF,TGTGCCAGCAGTGAAATGGAGGTAGCGAACACCGGGGAGCTGTTTTTT,few,TRBJ2-2,TRBV2,-
CASSSTGTGANVLTF,TGCGCCAGCAGCTCAACAGGGACTGGGGCCAACGTCCTGACTTTC,many,TRBJ2-6,TRBV5-1,-
CSASILTNYGYTF,TGCAGTGCTAGTATCCTTACTAACTATGGCTACACCTTC,many,TRBJ1-2,TRBV20-1,-
CSARGMNTEAFF,TGCAGTGCTAGAGGGATGAACACTGAAGCTTTCTTT,many,TRBJ1-1,TRBV20-1,-
CASSLYGRLAGGQDTQYF,TGTGCCAGCAGCTTATACGGAAGACTAGCGGGAGGCCAAGATACGCAGTATTTT,many,TRBJ2-3,TRBV7-3,TRBD2
CASTIGGAGANVLTF,TGTGCCAGCACCATAGGGGGAGCCGGGGCCAACGTCCTGACTTTC,many,TRBJ2-6,TRBV11-1,-
CSARSSGRAEQYF,TGCAGTGCTAGGTCTAGCGGGAGGGCCGAGCAGTACTTC,many,TRBJ2-7,TRBV20-1,TRBD2
CSATRAPSYNEQFF,TGCAGTGCTACGAGGGCCCCGTCTTACAATGAGCAGTTCTTC,-,TRBJ2-1,TRBV20-1,-
CASRGSVSSYEQYF,TGTGCCAGCAGGGGGTCGGTCAGCTCCTACGAGCAGTACTTC,many,TRBJ2-7,TRBV11-1,-
CASSPMTGKETQYF,TGTGCCAGCTCACCCATGACAGGGAAAGAGACCCAGTACTTC,-,TRBJ2-5,TRBV18,TRBD1
CASSQDLRDSYYEQYF,TGTGCCAGCAGCCAAGATTTAAGAGACAGCTACTACGAGCAGTACTTC,many,TRBJ2-7,TRBV4-2,-
CASSPPGGQETQYF,TGTGCCAGCAGCCCCCCAGGGGGTCAAGAGACCCAGTACTTC,many,TRBJ2-5,TRBV9,TRBD1
CASSASTGATGELFF,TGTGCCAGCAGCGCCTCGACAGGAGCCACCGGGGAGCTGTTTTTT,many,TRBJ2-2,TRBV7-3,-